This T cell receptor (beta chain) was captured in a study of PD-1 blockade in classical Hodgkin lymphoma. Study-level background: Each patient was given nivolumab 3 mg/kg through a vein every 2 weeks.

Germline CDR1 is LNHDA and CDR2 is SQIVND (reference sequence). The CDR3 totals 15 residues. Trimming took off 5 bases at V and 0 bases at J, with 11 bases between the two ends. After autologous stem cell transplantation all patients relapsed, and prior brentuximab vedotin exposure differed between cohorts. Applied to thawed PBMCs, magnetic negative selection was the method used to isolate CD8+ T cells. General study findings and limits: The drivers behind the repertoire differences, possibly disease activity or prior therapy, remain undefined. Newly diagnosed patients were reported to exhibit reduced baseline TCR diversity relative to healthy donors.

Remarks on this clone: Antigen specificity is unknown.

Repertoires were generated with immunoSEQ multiplex PCR, while TCRdb's copy carries only in-frame clones and drops some. Of about 27,000 clones listed, around 88% are singletons. The chain employs TRBV19 and TRBJ1-5, with a tentative D call TRBD1 (6 bases). This sequence was found in a human donor with classical Hodgkin lymphoma. This specimen consisted of CD8+ T cells from blood, obtained at baseline. In DNA form, the CDR3 reads TGTGCCAGTAGTTGGTCAGGGGATAGCAATCAGCCCCAGCATTTT. It yields the protein CASSWSGDSNQPQHF.